This TCR beta chain comes out of a study of blood T cell repertoires in COVID-19 (dated by TCRdb to the early 2020s). Regarding the complete study: Samples from collaborators originated in the United States, Italy and Spain and spanned both the acute and convalescent phases of COVID-19. The material from the prospective study consisted of cDNA or gDNA derived from T cells, B-cell-depleted T cells, or PBMCs. The dataset comprised deeply sampled blood TCRbeta repertoires from subjects exposed to, actively infected with, or recovered from COVID-19. A freely available public database, intended as a resource for researchers studying the immune response to SARS-CoV-2, is where the repertoires were released. Samples came from the ongoing ImmuneRACE study (first 160 participants) plus 1,254 subjects from 6 global collaborators. A de-identified subject ID, COVID-19 status, age in years and sex were almost always included in the sample metadata. Where available, HLA class I and class II types were obtained from metadata supplied by the sample provider rather than from assay-based typing.

The paper as a whole reports these results and caveats: The quantity of clinical and demographic metadata differed by source and by participant and was supplied without curation.

The immunoSEQ Assay, a bias-controlled multiplex PCR, was used to amplify TCRbeta CDR3 regions from genomic DNA. On the authors' methods: The number of nucleated cells in each sample was estimated from the amplification of reference gene primers within the assay. Sequence reads were collapsed and filtered to measure the absolute abundance of every unique TCRbeta CDR3 rearrangement. For each sample, productive Simpson clonality was calculated as the square root of Simpson's diversity index over productive rearrangements. TCRdb obtained this table from immuneACCESS and retained in-frame rearrangements with V and J assigned. These tables miss some clones; where compared with another copy, unresolved V genes account for less than half of the shortfall, and the remainder is unexplained. V, J and clone size derive from that table, while D and trimming were established from the DNA sequence. The sample data list about 200,000 clones, and over 70% of these were observed just once. Around 5.4% of the sample is held by the ten biggest clonotypes.

Points on this clone: There is no known antigen for this receptor. No per-base quality is available; no much larger clone lies one base away.

The CDR3 has 13 amino acids, counting the end cysteine and phenylalanine. The sequence is cut down to CDR3 DNA, 39 bases in frame from base 1. The germline V gene encodes CDR1 SNHLY and CDR2 FYNNEI. Ends trimmed: V by 8 bases, J by 4 bases; bases unmatched to a gene: 4. Collaborating institutions collected whole blood in K2EDTA tubes following their own protocols. Collaborator samples were shipped for TCRbeta analysis as frozen whole blood, isolated PBMCs, or DNA extracted from either sample type. This sequence originates from a woman in her 70s with acute or convalescent COVID-19. This receptor chain uses TRBV2 and TRBJ2-2, and 7 junction bases match TRBD2. The specimen was peripheral blood. The CDR3 corresponds to CASGRASTGELFF. The base sequence is TGTGCCAGCGGGAGGGCCAGCACCGGGGAGCTGTTTTTT.